This TCR beta chain was sequenced during a study of CD8+ T cells in alopecia areata. About the study: Treated patients swallowed 5 to 10 mg of oral tofacitinib twice daily.

Germline lookup yields CDR1 GTSNPN and CDR2 SVGIG (reference sequence). V lost 1 base and J 7 bases, leaving 14 bases between the germline ends. The CDR3 totals 14 residues. RNA was isolated and reverse transcribed to cDNA, the sequencing template. Data came from immunoSEQ multiplex PCR; TCRdb stores just in-frame clones and leaves some out. The profile covers about 140,000 clones, with about 47% appearing a single time and 0.95% to 1% taken by the ten largest. The gene calls are TRBV30 and TRBJ2-1; unclear D gene. The sequencing used CD4+ T cells sorted from blood, collected at week 0. This TCR derives from a human donor with alopecia areata. CDR3 DNA sequence: TGTGCCTGGAGTGAAGGTCACTTGGGGAATGAGCAGTTCTTC. Translation: CAWSEGHLGNEQFF.